This TCR beta chain was captured by sequencing in a study of T cell responses to AZD1222 COVID-19 vaccine (dated by TCRdb to 2020 to 2022). Turning to the overall study: A total of 230 to 250 trial participants underwent TCR sequencing, of whom about 200 had received two doses of AZD1222 and some 26 had received two doses of the MenACWY control vaccine. Trial participants were enrolled by age into subgroups of 18-55, 56-69 and 70-plus years, and about 150, 27 and 61 TCR-sequenced participants, respectively, were included in these subgroups. Summary of the overall study and its limitations: Because no samples from the day 14 peak response were available, repertoires could be characterized only after the peak T cell response. Participants were mostly white British, with more females than males. The authors suggested clonal diversity may have been underestimated. The 56-69-year group was small, and its depth increase did not reach significance, likely because of low power. Conclusions about previously exposed vaccinees are limited because only six or seven AZD1222 recipients were SARS-CoV-2 seropositive at baseline. Spike-specific TCR breadth and depth rose significantly after two AZD1222 doses compared with day 0 and with MenACWY recipients. CD4 TCRs associated with the vaccine covered the entire spike protein, and the dominant responses were in regions 160-218 and 743-854. Nearly half of unique spike-specific TCRs reportedly recognized epitopes outside regions mutated in the B.1.351 and B.1.1.7 variants.

To note about this clone: The antigen it binds to is not known. Base qualities were left out, and no much larger clone turns up one base away.

The intended sense of this specimen's time point label: about 28 days (+/-7) after the second vaccine dose. The sample's treatment or condition label is to be understood as: meningococcal conjugate vaccine given as trial control. Samples from vaccinated people were obtained from the UK trials COV001 and COV002, which included a single-blind randomized controlled phase 2/3 trial of AZD1222 (ChAdOx1 nCoV-19) in healthy adults. For TCRbeta chain sequencing, PBMC samples were collected from trial participants at day 0 and at day 28 after the second dose. For this chain, trimming is 0 bases at the V end and 5 bases at the J end, and the number of junction bases without a gene match is 4. Looking up the germline V gene yields CDR1 SGDLS and CDR2 YYNGEE. Including the terminal cysteine and phenylalanine, the CDR3 comprises 14 residues. Just the 42-base CDR3 DNA is kept, in frame starting at base 1. The CDR3 regions of human TCRbeta chains were analyzed by immunosequencing. The authors' pipeline ran thus. Repertoire TCRs were matched against a reference library of SARS-CoV-2-specific TCRs generated with the MIRA antigen-specificity platform. Breadth was defined as the fraction of unique TCRs that were SARS-CoV-2-associated, and depth was defined as the fraction of total T cells that were SARS-CoV-2-associated. Using the MIRA data, each spike-specific TCR was assigned both to the spike region to which the TCR was reactive and to a CD4 or CD8 class. Log10-transformed breadth and depth values were compared by one-way ANOVA with Sidak's multiple comparisons tests. The source is immuneACCESS, and TCRdb retained only in-frame sequences with V and J called. Part of the clones is not carried over; for the studies checked, unresolved V genes explain less than half of this, and the remainder is unexplained. V, J and clone size are taken as reported in that table, and D and trimming were inferred from the DNA itself. The sample yields approximately 130,000 clones; 90% were counted once. The ten largest clones represent 4% to 4.5% of the sample.

The rearrangement joined TRBV9 to TRBJ1-2, with TRBD1 identical over 7 junction bases. Sequencing was performed on peripheral blood, taken 28 days after the second dose of the MenACWY control vaccine. The source of this sequence is an adult who received the MenACWY meningococcal vaccine as a control. Read as DNA, the sequence is TGTGCCAGCAGCGTAGAGGCAGGGGGTTATGGCTACACCTTC. This gives the protein CASSVEAGGYGYTF.